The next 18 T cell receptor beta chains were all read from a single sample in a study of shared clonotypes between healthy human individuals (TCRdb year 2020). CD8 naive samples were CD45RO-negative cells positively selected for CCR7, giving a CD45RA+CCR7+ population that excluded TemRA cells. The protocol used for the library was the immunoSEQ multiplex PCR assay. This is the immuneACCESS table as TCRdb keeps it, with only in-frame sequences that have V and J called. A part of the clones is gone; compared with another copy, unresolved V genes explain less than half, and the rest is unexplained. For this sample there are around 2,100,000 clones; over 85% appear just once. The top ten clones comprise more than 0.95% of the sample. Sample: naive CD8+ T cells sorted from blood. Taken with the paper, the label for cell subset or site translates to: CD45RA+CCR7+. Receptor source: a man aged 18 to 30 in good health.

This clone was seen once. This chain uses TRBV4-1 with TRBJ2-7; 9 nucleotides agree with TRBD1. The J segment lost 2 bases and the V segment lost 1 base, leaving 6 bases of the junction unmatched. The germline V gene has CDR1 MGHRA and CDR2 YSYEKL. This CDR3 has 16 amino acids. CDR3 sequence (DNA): TGCGCCAGCAGCCAAGCCCCCGGGACAGGGACCTACGAGCAGTACTTC. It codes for CASSQAPGTGTYEQYF.

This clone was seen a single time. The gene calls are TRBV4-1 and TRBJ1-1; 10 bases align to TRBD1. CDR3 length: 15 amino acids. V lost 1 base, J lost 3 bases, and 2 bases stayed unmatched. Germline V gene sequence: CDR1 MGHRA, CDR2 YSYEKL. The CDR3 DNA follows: TGCGCCAGCAGCCAAGGACAGGGGGCTGACACTGAAGCTTTCTTT. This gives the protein CASSQGQGADTEAFF.

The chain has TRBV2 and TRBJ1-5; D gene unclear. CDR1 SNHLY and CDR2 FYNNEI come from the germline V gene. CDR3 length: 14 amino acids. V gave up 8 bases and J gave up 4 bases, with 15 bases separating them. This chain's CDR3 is CASQYPEGNQPQHF. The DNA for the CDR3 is TGTGCCAGCCAGTACCCAGAGGGAAATCAGCCCCAGCATTTT.

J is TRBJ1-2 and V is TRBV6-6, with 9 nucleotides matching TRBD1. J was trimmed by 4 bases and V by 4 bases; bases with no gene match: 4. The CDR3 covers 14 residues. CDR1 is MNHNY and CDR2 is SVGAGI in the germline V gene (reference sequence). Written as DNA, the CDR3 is TGTGCCAGCAGTTTCGACAGGGGGACCTATGGCTACACCTTC. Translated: CASSFDRGTYGYTF.

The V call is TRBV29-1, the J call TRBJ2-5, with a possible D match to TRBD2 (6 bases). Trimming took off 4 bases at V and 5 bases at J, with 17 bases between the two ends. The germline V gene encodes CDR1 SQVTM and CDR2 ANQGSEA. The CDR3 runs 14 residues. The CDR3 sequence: CSVVGWRGTETQYF. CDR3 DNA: TGCAGCGTTGTAGGTTGGCGGGGTACGGAGACCCAGTACTTC.

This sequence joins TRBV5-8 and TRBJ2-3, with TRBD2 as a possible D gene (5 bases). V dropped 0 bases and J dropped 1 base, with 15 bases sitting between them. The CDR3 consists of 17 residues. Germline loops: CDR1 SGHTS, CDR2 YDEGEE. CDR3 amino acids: CASSLGLASMGTDTQYF. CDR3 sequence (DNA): TGTGCCAGCAGCTTGGGGCTAGCCAGCATGGGCACAGATACGCAGTATTTT.

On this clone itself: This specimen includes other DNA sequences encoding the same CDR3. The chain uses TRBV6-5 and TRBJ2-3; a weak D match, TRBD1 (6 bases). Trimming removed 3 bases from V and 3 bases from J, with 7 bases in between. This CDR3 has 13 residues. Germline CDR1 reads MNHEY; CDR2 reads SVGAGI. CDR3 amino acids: CASSYRGTDTQYF. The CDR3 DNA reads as TGTGCCAGCAGTTATAGGGGGACAGATACGCAGTATTTT.

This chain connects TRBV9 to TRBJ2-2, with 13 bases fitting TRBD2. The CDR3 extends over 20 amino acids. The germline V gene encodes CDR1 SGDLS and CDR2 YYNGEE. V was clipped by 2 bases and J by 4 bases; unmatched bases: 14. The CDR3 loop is CASSVPSLAGGPVSTGELFF. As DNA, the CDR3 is TGTGCCAGCAGCGTCCCCTCACTAGCGGGAGGGCCGGTGAGCACCGGGGAGCTGTTTTTT.

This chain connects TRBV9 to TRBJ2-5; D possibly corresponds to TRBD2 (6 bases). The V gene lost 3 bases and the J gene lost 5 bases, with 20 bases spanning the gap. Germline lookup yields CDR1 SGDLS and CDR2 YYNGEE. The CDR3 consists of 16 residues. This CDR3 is CASSAPPGVFGETQYF. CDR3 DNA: TGTGCCAGCAGCGCTCCCCCGGGGGTATTTGGGGAGACCCAGTACTTC.

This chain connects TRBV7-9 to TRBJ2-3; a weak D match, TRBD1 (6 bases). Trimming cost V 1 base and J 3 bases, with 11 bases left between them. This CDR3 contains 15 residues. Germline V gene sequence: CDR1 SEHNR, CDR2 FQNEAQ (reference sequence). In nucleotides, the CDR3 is TGTGCCAGCAGCTTAGGGACAGTTGGGACAGATACGCAGTATTTT. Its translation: CASSLGTVGTDTQYF.

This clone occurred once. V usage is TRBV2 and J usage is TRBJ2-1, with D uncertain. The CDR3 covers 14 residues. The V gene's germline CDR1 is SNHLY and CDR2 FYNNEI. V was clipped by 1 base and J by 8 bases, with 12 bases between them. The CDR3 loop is CASSEGTKADEQFF. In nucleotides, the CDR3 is TGTGCCAGCAGTGAAGGTACTAAGGCCGATGAGCAGTTCTTC.

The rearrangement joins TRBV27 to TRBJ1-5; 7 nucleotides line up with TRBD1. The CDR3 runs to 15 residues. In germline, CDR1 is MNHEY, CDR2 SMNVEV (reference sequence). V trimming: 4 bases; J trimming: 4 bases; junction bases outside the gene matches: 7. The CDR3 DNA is TGTGCCAGCAGTTATGCGACAGGGCAGAATCAGCCCCAGCATTTT. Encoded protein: CASSYATGQNQPQHF.

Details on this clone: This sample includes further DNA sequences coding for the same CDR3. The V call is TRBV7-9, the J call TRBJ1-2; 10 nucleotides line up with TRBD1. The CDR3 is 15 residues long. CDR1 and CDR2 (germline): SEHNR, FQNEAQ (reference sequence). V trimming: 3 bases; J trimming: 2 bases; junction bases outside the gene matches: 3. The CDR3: CASSLDRGANYGYTF. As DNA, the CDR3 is TGTGCCAGCAGCTTGGACAGGGGGGCCAACTATGGCTACACCTTC.

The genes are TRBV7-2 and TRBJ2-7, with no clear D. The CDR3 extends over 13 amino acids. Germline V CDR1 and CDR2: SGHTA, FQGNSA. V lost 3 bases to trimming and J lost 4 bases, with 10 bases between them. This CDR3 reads CASSFRSVYEQYF. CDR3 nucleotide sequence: TGTGCCAGCAGCTTCCGAAGTGTGTACGAGCAGTACTTC.

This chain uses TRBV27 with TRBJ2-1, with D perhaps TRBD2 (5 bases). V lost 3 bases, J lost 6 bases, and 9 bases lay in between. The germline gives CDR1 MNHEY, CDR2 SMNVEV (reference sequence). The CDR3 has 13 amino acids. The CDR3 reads CASSLDSSNEQFF. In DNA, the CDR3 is TGTGCCAGCAGTTTGGACTCGTCCAATGAGCAGTTCTTC.

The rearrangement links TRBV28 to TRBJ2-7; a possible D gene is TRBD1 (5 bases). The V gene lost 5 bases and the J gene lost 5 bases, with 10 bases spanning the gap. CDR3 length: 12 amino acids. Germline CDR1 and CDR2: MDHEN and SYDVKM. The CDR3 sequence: CASSPLGDEQYF. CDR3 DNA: TGTGCCAGCAGTCCGTTAGGGGACGAGCAGTACTTC.

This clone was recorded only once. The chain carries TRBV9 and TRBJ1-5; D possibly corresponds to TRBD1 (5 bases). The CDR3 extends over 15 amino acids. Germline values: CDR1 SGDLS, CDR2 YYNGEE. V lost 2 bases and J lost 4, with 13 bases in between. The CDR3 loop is CASSVRGAVNQPQHF. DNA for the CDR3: TGTGCCAGCAGCGTCAGAGGGGCAGTTAATCAGCCCCAGCATTTT.

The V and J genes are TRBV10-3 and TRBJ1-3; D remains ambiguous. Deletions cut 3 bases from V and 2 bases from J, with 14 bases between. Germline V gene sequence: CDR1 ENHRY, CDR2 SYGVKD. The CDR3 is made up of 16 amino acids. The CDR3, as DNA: TGTGCCATCAGTGACCCCCCAGGAGATACTGGAAACACCATATATTTT. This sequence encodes CAISDPPGDTGNTIYF.